This TCR beta chain originates from a study of regulatory T cells in long-lasting Graves disease (dated by TCRdb to the early 2020s). Context from the whole study: Newly diagnosed Graves' disease patients had taken antithyroid drugs for less than 3 months. Patients with persistent Graves' disease were compared with patients with newly diagnosed Graves' disease using TCR sequencing and RNA sequencing of peripheral blood. The study was conducted in China and was registered as a clinical trial. TCR sequencing covered some 13 persistent and approximately 20 newly diagnosed Graves' disease patients, 33 samples in total. Overall study results and their limits: The small sample size was acknowledged by the authors as a limitation that may reduce accuracy. Compared with newly diagnosed patients, persistent Graves' disease patients had lower TCR Shannon entropy and fewer highly expanded clones, which suggests clonal expansion. Persistent patients shared more public clonotypes among themselves (fewer than 3,000) than newly diagnosed patients did (more than 950). TRBV28, TRBJ1-2 and TRBJ2-5 were preferentially used in persistent disease, while TRBV20-1 and TRBJ2-1 were favored in newly diagnosed disease. Only peripheral blood was studied, because thyroid tissue, the primary lesion, was inaccessible. Only the TCR beta chain was sequenced and analyzed.

Trimming leaves V shorter by 6 bases and J shorter by 7 bases, with the junction holding 11 bases beyond the gene matches. Inclusive of the bounding cysteine and phenylalanine, the CDR3 is 16 residues long. This entry keeps only the CDR3 DNA: 48 bases, framed from base 1. The library was built by means of multiplex PCR. The sample was run on an Illumina HiSeq 4000. CDR3 regions were amplified by Arm-PCR with iRepertoire HTBI primers to construct TCR beta libraries. Before sequencing, the PCR products went through gel purification. Under the source paper's analysis protocol: Gene usage analysis of CDR3 amino acid clonotypes used the approximately 56 TRBV and about 15 TRBJ segments found across samples. Filtered high-quality paired reads were merged into contigs using COPE and FqMerger. BLAST was used to align contigs to IMGT TRBV, TRBD and TRBJ reference genes, with CDR3 defined following IMGT. Clonotypes above 0.1% frequency were classified as highly expanded clones. Repertoire diversity was measured by Shannon entropy, and V-J evenness by the Gini coefficient. Public clonotypes were defined as clonotypes shared by more than one individual. TCRdb itself trimmed the public reads at Q25 with fastp, ran MiXCR and retained productive beta chains. Under each unique CDR3 protein, matching rows form one entry showing the most common genes and DNA. These V and J calls rely on TCRdb rather than the paper's analysis. The sample table shows 350,000 to 450,000 distinct CDR3 sequences, and 15% are seen once. The ten largest account for 16% of the sample.

This clonotype appeared once. This receptor's antigen is unknown. Qualities for individual bases were not recorded, and no much larger clone is one base off. A read on its own is weak evidence. The sample's time point label, in plain terms: newly diagnosed GD, antithyroid drugs for less than 3 months. For both TCR sequencing and RNA sequencing, RNA was extracted from PBMCs using TRIzol. The diagnosis of Graves' disease followed American Thyroid Association guidelines. Patients for the study were recruited at an endocrinology department in Xi'an, China. Each patient gave approximately 10 milliliters of peripheral blood, collected in an EDTA anticoagulant tube. Ficoll Paque Plus density gradient separation was used to isolate PBMCs, and no further T cell sorting was performed. An Agilent 2100 Bioanalyzer and agarose gel were used to assess RNA quality, and a NanoDrop 2000 was used to measure RNA concentration.

The same specimen was also included in a second study, on T cells in Graves' hyperthyroidism and ophthalmopathy. The second study also describes: Graves' hyperthyroidism was defined as stable when no progression to ophthalmopathy occurred over 18 months of follow-up. Hyperthyroidism patients were newly diagnosed, had a disease duration of under 2 months, and were aged 18 to 65 years. Exclusion was applied to patients with uncontrolled infections, other autoimmune diseases, pregnancy or lactation. Diagnoses were based on clinical symptoms, serum thyroxine and TRAb, thyroid ultrasound and orbital computed tomography. A first-round RT-PCR of the TCR CDR3 used the HTBI primer set with the Qiagen OneStep RT-PCR kit. Most expanded thyroid clonotypes (frequency above 0.001) were also detected in blood, a finding suggesting that blood repertoires may reflect thyroid immune responses. Ophthalmopathy was separated from stable hyperthyroidism by a 13 V-J signature model, with approximately 85% sensitivity and about 81% specificity obtained in cross-validation and 80%/75% obtained in testing. In validation, the model predicted progression to ophthalmopathy a median of approximately 6.3 months before onset, with approximately 71% sensitivity and roughly 77% specificity. To identify TCR V-J signatures that set the groups apart, the researchers used a discovery cohort of 100 patients, made up of around 40 with Graves' ophthalmopathy and 57 with stable Graves' hyperthyroidism. An independent validation cohort of under 20 hyperthyroidism patients and about 16 patients who later progressed to ophthalmopathy tested prospective prediction of ophthalmopathy. For training and testing, the approximately 97 patients in the discovery cohort were randomly divided in a 7:3 ratio. In addition, the study compared T-cell repertoires in thyroid tissue and in blood from several Graves' hyperthyroidism patients. Following sampling, methimazole starting at 30 mg daily was given to hyperthyroidism patients, and high-dose intravenous methylprednisolone was given to ophthalmopathy patients. Libraries were constructed in a second round of multiplex PCR, after which size selection and purification were performed. Paired-end sequencing of the libraries was performed with 100 bp reads on an Illumina HiSeq2000. SOAPnuke was used to process the raw data, throwing out any read that contained adapters or uncalled bases, had a mean Phred below 15, or lacked an exact constant-primer or identifier match. COPE v1.2.5 was used to merge high-quality paired reads, and clonotypes were defined as unique nucleotide sequences. MiTCR v1.1 was used to align clonotypes to the IMGT TRBV, TRBD and TRBJ reference segments. The analysis included only V-J combinations with a frequency above 0.0001, which together covered over 98% of the repertoires. The TCS score was defined as F50 (clonal expansion) divided by E x V (chaos), with BLOSUM62-based TCRdist calculated between CDR3 peptides within each V-J. Welch's t-statistics and random forest reduced 500 to 650 V-J features to some 14, which were used in a naive Bayes classifier (R e1071). Sample size was not statistically predetermined, and investigators were not blinded to group allocation. TCR Vbeta CDR3 sequencing of 135 peripheral blood samples (around 45 ophthalmopathy, 75 hyperthyroidism and some 17 progressor patients) is reported in the paper.

The receptor's source is a woman under 40 with Graves disease. Donor details come from another sample of the same person, matched by shared clones. The starting material was peripheral blood mononuclear cells (PBMCs), obtained at new diagnosis, from a patient treated with antithyroid drugs. The chain is made from TRBV12-3 or TRBV12-4 and TRBJ2-1, with 11 central nucleotides matching TRBD2. CDR3 sequence: CASSPLTSGRSNEQFF. The nucleotides read TGTGCCAGCAGCCCCCTTACTAGCGGGAGATCAAATGAGCAGTTCTTC.